This T cell receptor beta chain was captured by sequencing in a study of T cell repertoires in cytomegalovirus infection (dated by TCRdb to about 2019). With respect to the entire study: Donor HLA type was relevant to the analysis, because carriage of CMV infection together with the matching HLA type was indicated by public TCR beta signatures.

This clonotype was seen a few times. Its cognate antigen has yet to be identified. No quality values exist for individual bases; no much larger clone is one base distant. The germline V gene yields SGDLS for CDR1 and YYNGEE for CDR2. V drops 4 bases and J drops 4 bases, leaving 20 bases in between. The CDR3 goes from the cysteine to the phenylalanine over 16 residues. Of the read, only the CDR3 DNA is kept; its 48 bases are in frame from base 1. The sequencer listed for this sample is Illumina HiSeq 1500. The public sequencing data were trimmed at Q25 with fastp and processed into clonotypes with MiXCR by TCRdb, which kept only in-frame beta chains. Here each entry gathers all rows of one CDR3 protein and keeps the most common genes and DNA. The sample includes roughly 230,000 distinct CDR3 sequences, with approximately 24% observed a single time. The ten largest account for around a sixth of the sample.

Overall study results and their limits: In both this cohort and an independent cohort of 350 to 400 donors, the cumulative frequency of public TCR beta family members distinguished carriers of CMV infection plus the relevant HLA type. In the ex vivo response, HLA-C-restricted CMV-specific TCR beta clonotypes were dominant, and in two of eight donors the single most frequent clonotype came from this HLA-C-restricted group.

The chain was built from TRBV9 and TRBJ1-1; a weak D assignment points to TRBD1 (5 bases agree). The material sequenced was CD8+ T cells from PBMCs. This TCR derives from a human donor in good health (CMV status not recorded). Some clones in this sample may be carry-over from other donors' samples. The nucleotide sequence reads TGTGCCAGCAGCTCCGGAGGAGGCTCTGGGGGCACTGAAGCTTTCTTT. This translates into CASSSGGGSGGTEAFF.